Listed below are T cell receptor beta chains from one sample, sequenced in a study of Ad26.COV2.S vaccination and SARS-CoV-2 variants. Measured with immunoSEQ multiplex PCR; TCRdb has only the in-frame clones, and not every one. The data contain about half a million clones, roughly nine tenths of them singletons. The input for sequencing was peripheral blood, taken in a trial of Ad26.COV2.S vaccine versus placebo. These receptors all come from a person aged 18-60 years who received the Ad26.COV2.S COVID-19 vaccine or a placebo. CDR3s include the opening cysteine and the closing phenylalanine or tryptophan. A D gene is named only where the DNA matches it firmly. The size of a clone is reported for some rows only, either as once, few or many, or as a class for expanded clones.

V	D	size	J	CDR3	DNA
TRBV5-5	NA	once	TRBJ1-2	CASSLATGGSYGYTF	TGTGCCAGCAGCTTGGCCACAGGCGGCAGTTATGGCTACACCTTC
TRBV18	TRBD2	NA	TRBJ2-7	CASSPFSGGAPASSYEQYF	TGTGCCAGCTCACCATTTAGCGGGGGAGCCCCAGCAAGCTCCTACGAGCAGTACTTC
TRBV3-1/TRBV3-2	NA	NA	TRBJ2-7	CASSQGEPYEQYF	TGTGCCAGCAGCCAGGGGGAACCCTACGAGCAGTACTTC
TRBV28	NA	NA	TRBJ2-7	CASQTGYEQYF	TGTGCCAGCCAGACAGGCTACGAGCAGTACTTC
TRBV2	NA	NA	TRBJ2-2	CASSDLDRGTLNTGELFF	TGTGCCAGCAGTGACCTGGACCGCGGAACCCTCAACACCGGGGAGCTGTTTTTT
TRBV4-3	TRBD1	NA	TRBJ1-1	CASSQDRGRYAEAFF	TGCGCCAGCAGCCAAGATAGGGGGCGGTACGCTGAAGCTTTCTTT
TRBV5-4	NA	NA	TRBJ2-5	CASSRAGTNQETQYF	TGTGCCAGCAGTAGGGCAGGTACCAACCAAGAGACCCAGTACTTC
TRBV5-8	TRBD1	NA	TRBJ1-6	CASTPWEGQGDSPLHF	TGTGCCAGCACCCCGTGGGAGGGACAGGGCGATTCACCCCTCCACTTT
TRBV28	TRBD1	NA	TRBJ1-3	CASLGTANSGNTIYF	TGTGCCAGCCTCGGGACAGCGAACTCTGGAAACACCATATATTTT
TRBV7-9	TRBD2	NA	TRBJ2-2	CASSSQVWTSQAGELFF	TGTGCCAGCAGCTCACAAGTTTGGACTAGCCAGGCCGGGGAGCTGTTTTTT
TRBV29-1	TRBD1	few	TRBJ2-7	CSVEGIGGQGNHEQYF	TGCAGCGTTGAAGGAATCGGGGGACAGGGAAACCACGAGCAGTACTTC
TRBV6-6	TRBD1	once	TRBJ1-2	CASSRDSNSYGYTF	TGTGCCAGCAGCAGGGACAGCAACAGCTATGGCTACACCTTC
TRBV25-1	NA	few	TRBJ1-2	CASSEGSGSNYGYTF	TGTGCCAGCAGTGAAGGTTCCGGTTCTAACTATGGCTACACCTTC
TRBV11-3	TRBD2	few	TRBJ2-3	CASSQTMSGGGTDTQYF	TGTGCCAGCAGCCAAACGATGTCGGGGGGGGGCACAGATACGCAGTATTTT
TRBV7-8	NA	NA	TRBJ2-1	CASSFEAQYNEQFF	TGTGCCAGCAGCTTCGAGGCCCAATACAATGAGCAGTTCTTC
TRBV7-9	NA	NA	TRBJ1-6	CASSLGLDSPLHF	TGTGCCAGCAGCTTAGGTTTGGATTCACCCCTCCACTTT
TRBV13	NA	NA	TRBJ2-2	CASTLGGVGELFF	TGTGCCAGCACGTTAGGCGGGGTCGGGGAGCTGTTTTTT
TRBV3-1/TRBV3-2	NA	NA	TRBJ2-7	CASSQYPGRGYEQYF	TGTGCCAGCAGCCAATATCCAGGGCGGGGTTACGAGCAGTACTTC
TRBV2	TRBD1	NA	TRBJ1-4	CASSGPGQGDEKLFF	TGTGCCAGCAGTGGTCCGGGACAGGGGGATGAAAAACTGTTTTTT
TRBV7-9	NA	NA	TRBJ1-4	CASSLAGDQDNEKLFF	TGTGCCAGCAGCTTAGCGGGCGATCAGGATAATGAAAAACTGTTTTTT